Below, 29 T cell receptor beta chains from the same sample are listed, as sequenced in a study of lymphopenia after photon versus proton radiotherapy. Repertoires were generated with immunoSEQ multiplex PCR, while TCRdb's copy carries only in-frame clones and drops some. The table includes 20,000 to 25,000 clones, 84% detected once. The material was peripheral blood, obtained from a patient treated with photon-based radiotherapy. These receptors were taken from a woman between 50 and 59 years old with pancreatic cancer.

Here the CDR3 reads CASSPSTGDNQPQHF. As DNA, the CDR3 is TGTGCCAGCAGTCCTTCGACAGGAGATAATCAGCCCCAGCATTTT. The chain carries TRBV2 and TRBJ1-5; D may be TRBD1 (6 bases). Germline assignment: CDR1 SNHLY and CDR2 FYNNEI. The CDR3 has 15 residues. V gave up 5 bases and J gave up 4 bases, with 15 bases separating them.

V and J are TRBV6-5 and TRBJ1-5; tentative D call: TRBD1 (6 bases). V was pared by 0 bases and J by 6 bases, with 12 bases between. The CDR3 runs to 15 residues. Germline CDR1 reads MNHEY; CDR2 reads SVGAGI. The CDR3 is CASSYSGQGSQPQHF. DNA for the CDR3: TGTGCCAGCAGTTACTCTGGTCAGGGGAGTCAGCCCCAGCATTTT.

The chain employs TRBV11-2 and TRBJ2-5; no reliable D call. V dropped 4 bases and J dropped 4 bases, with 4 bases sitting between them. The CDR3 sequence is 11 residues long. In germline, CDR1 is SGHAT, CDR2 FQNNGV. The CDR3 coding sequence is TGTGCCAGCAGCTCGGGAGAGACCCAGTACTTC. It yields the protein CASSSGETQYF.

The chain is built from TRBV10-3 and TRBJ2-7; D unresolved. Germline CDR1 and CDR2: ENHRY and SYGVKD. V was shortened by 0 bases and J by 6 bases, with 6 bases between the two germline ends. The CDR3 contains 12 residues. The CDR3 spells CAISESVGEQYF. CDR3 sequence (DNA): TGTGCCATCAGTGAGTCGGTGGGCGAGCAGTACTTC.

This chain joins TRBV7-2 and TRBJ2-5; TRBD2 matches 14 bases. The CDR3 is made up of 15 amino acids. The J segment lost 5 bases and the V segment lost 4 bases, leaving 3 bases of the junction unmatched. In germline, CDR1 is SGHTA, CDR2 FQGNSA. This CDR3 reads CASSSGTSGSETQYF. The DNA for the CDR3 is TGTGCCAGCAGCTCCGGGACTAGCGGGAGCGAGACCCAGTACTTC.

The J gene is TRBJ1-1, the V gene TRBV15; D uncertain. The CDR3 spans 13 residues. In germline, CDR1 is LNHNV, CDR2 YYDKDF (reference sequence). V shed 0 bases and J shed 10 bases, with 12 bases lying between them. The CDR3: CATSRDPGSGAFF. The CDR3 DNA follows: TGTGCCACCAGCAGAGATCCCGGGAGCGGAGCTTTCTTT. Filled out from reference TRBV15 and TRBJ1-1, the complete variable domain reads DAMVIQNPRYQVTQFGKPVTLSCSQTLNHNVMYWYQQKSSQAPKLLFHYYDKDFNNEADTPDNFQSRRPNTSFCFLDIRSPGLGDTAMYLCATSRDPGSGAFFGQGTRLTVV.

The V call is TRBV5-1, the J call TRBJ2-3; D call uncertain. The germline V gene encodes CDR1 SGHRS and CDR2 YFSETQ. The CDR3 has 15 residues. The ends were cut back, 6 bases at V and 1 base at J, with 15 bases in the middle. CDR3 coding DNA: TGCGCCAGCACCCCAGTAGGTGCGGGCACAGATACGCAGTATTTT. This translates into CASTPVGAGTDTQYF.

This chain connects TRBV4-2 to TRBJ2-1; TRBD2 agrees at 10 bases. With 1 base clipped from V and 7 bases from J, the junction kept 4 bases outside the gene matches. Looked up from germline, CDR1 is LGHNA and CDR2 is YNFKEQ. The CDR3 covers 15 residues. DNA of the CDR3: TGTGCCAGCAGCCAAGCAGGACTAGCGGATAATGAGCAGTTCTTC. The encoded protein is CASSQAGLADNEQFF.

The V call is TRBV7-3, the J call TRBJ2-1, with D perhaps being TRBD1 or TRBD2 (5 bases each). The V end was cut by 4 bases, the J end by 0 bases, with 10 bases between. This CDR3 has 15 residues. Germline V gene lookup returns CDR1 SGHTA and CDR2 FQGTGA. CDR3 region: CASSSGPRSYNEQFF. DNA of the CDR3: TGTGCCAGCAGCTCGGGACCACGCTCCTACAATGAGCAGTTCTTC.

The chain combines TRBV11-2 with TRBJ1-2, with 8 positions matching TRBD1. Germline CDR1 SGHAT, CDR2 FQNNGV. V trimming: 6 bases; J trimming: 6 bases; junction bases outside the gene matches: 15. This CDR3 is 16 amino acids long. CDR3 amino acids: CASRTRNPGQEDGYTF. The CDR3 DNA is TGTGCCAGCAGGACTCGGAACCCGGGACAGGAGGATGGCTACACCTTC.

This clone showed up just once. The CDR3 DNA sequence: TGTGCCAGCAGCCAGAGTCTAAATCAGCCCCAGCATTTT. Translated: CASSQSLNQPQHF. This chain joins TRBV4-2 and TRBJ1-5; D is uncertain. Germline lookup yields CDR1 LGHNA and CDR2 YNFKEQ. Trimming pared 3 bases from V and 4 bases from J, leaving 7 bases between. This CDR3 has 13 residues.

The rearrangement links TRBV9 to TRBJ2-5, with unresolved D. Germline V lookup: CDR1 SGDLS, CDR2 YYNGEE. The CDR3 sequence is 14 residues long. Deletions cut 3 bases from V and 5 bases from J, with 14 bases between. The CDR3 here is CASSDAVVGETQYF. CDR3 sequence (DNA): TGTGCCAGCAGCGATGCAGTGGTTGGCGAGACCCAGTACTTC.

The rearrangement uses TRBV19 and TRBJ2-1; D remains ambiguous. The V and J ends lost 3 bases and 2 bases respectively, with 8 bases between them. There are 14 residues in the CDR3. Germline-derived CDR1 and CDR2 are LNHDA and SQIVND (reference sequence). The CDR3 bases are TGTGCCAGTAGTATCTCCCCCCCCTACAATGAGCAGTTCTTC. It is translated as CASSISPPYNEQFF.

The V and J genes are TRBV27 and TRBJ2-7, with a tentative D call TRBD1 (6 bases). The germline gives CDR1 MNHEY, CDR2 SMNVEV (reference sequence). CDR3 length: 13 amino acids. Trimming left V 3 bases short and J 3 bases short, with 9 bases between. The CDR3 region is CASSLGRGYEQYF. CDR3 sequence (DNA): TGTGCCAGCAGTTTGGGCAGGGGCTACGAGCAGTACTTC.

The chain couples TRBV7-2 to TRBJ1-6; D remains ambiguous. Trimming took 3 bases from V and 10 from J, leaving 16 bases between them. CDR1 and CDR2 (germline): SGHTA, FQGNSA. This CDR3 contains 15 residues. The CDR3 spells CASSFRQAIGSPLHF. CDR3 DNA sequence: TGTGCCAGCAGCTTCCGCCAGGCCATCGGATCACCCCTCCACTTT.

The table lists this clone with a count of one. This chain connects TRBV4-3 to TRBJ2-3; possibly TRBD1 for D (6 bases). This CDR3 is built from 16 residues. Germline-derived CDR1 and CDR2 are LGHNA and YSLEER. The ends were cut back, 0 bases at V and 4 bases at J, with 14 bases in the middle. The CDR3 DNA reads as TGCGCCAGCAGCCAAGATCTTTATACAGGGTCAGATACGCAGTATTTT. Protein sequence: CASSQDLYTGSDTQYF.

The chain links TRBV7-2 to TRBJ2-2, with no clear D. Per germline, CDR1 SGHTA and CDR2 FQGNSA. The CDR3 is 14 residues long. V was cut by 4 bases and J by 5 bases, with 11 bases left in between. In nucleotides, the CDR3 is TGTGCCAGCAGCTCCCAAATGCTTACCGGGGAGCTGTTTTTT. Protein product: CASSSQMLTGELFF.

The CDR3 DNA reads TGTGCCAGCAGTGCAGGGGTCCCGGGACTAGCGGTTAACTACGAGCAGTACTTC. Its protein is CASSAGVPGLAVNYEQYF. V gene TRBV6-1 combines with J gene TRBJ2-7; 11 nucleotides agree with TRBD2. Germline CDR1 and CDR2: MNHNS and SASEGT. The CDR3 has 18 residues. Trimming took 4 bases from V and 3 from J; bases not matched to a gene: 14.

This chain uses TRBV6-6 with TRBJ2-1; 9 bases agree with TRBD1. Germline CDR1 reads MNHNY; CDR2 reads SVGAGI (reference sequence). CDR3 length: 15 amino acids. V gave up 2 bases and J gave up 5 bases; unmatched junction bases: 4. The CDR3 bases are TGTGCCAGCAGTTACCGCCGGGACAGGGACAATGAGCAGTTCTTC. It encodes CASSYRRDRDNEQFF.

The rearrangement uses TRBV30 and TRBJ2-7, with a possible D match to TRBD1 (6 bases). V was clipped by 3 bases and J by 0 bases, with 12 bases between them. Per the germline V gene, CDR1 is GTSNPN and CDR2 is SVGIG (reference sequence). CDR3 length equals 14 residues. The CDR3, as DNA: TGTGCCTGGAGGTGGGGGCGGTCCTCCTACGAGCAGTACTTC. Protein: CAWRWGRSSYEQYF.

The chain is built from TRBV28 and TRBJ2-6; 7 bases map to TRBD2. This CDR3 contains 18 residues. In germline, CDR1 is MDHEN, CDR2 SYDVKM. V dropped 3 bases and J dropped 2; count of bases not matched to a gene: 10. This chain's CDR3 is CASSFAGVKKPGANVLTF. CDR3 nucleotide sequence: TGTGCCAGCAGTTTTGCGGGGGTGAAAAAACCTGGGGCCAACGTCCTGACTTTC. Supplemented by reference TRBV28 and TRBJ2-6, the full variable domain reads DVKVTQSSRYLVKRTGEKVFLECVQDMDHENMFWYRQDPGLGLRLIYFSYDVKMKEKGDIPEGYSVSREKKERFSLILESASTNQTSMYLCASSFAGVKKPGANVLTFGAGSRLTVL.

The CDR3 region is CASSLSSQGTGYTF. CDR3 nucleotides: TGTGCCAGCAGCTTAAGTTCACAGGGGACTGGCTACACCTTC. The chain couples TRBV6-4 to TRBJ1-2; 7 bases match TRBD1. The germline V gene has CDR1 MRHNA and CDR2 SNTAGT. The length of the CDR3 is 14 residues. Trimming removed 6 bases from V and 7 bases from J; junction bases left unmatched: 11.

The rearrangement uses TRBV2 and TRBJ2-3; 7 bases match TRBD2. In germline, CDR1 is SNHLY, CDR2 FYNNEI. This CDR3 is built from 14 residues. Trimming removed 7 bases from V and 5 bases from J; junction bases left unmatched: 9. The CDR3 bases are TGTGCCAGCAAAGAAGAGGGAGGGCTAGATACGCAGTATTTT. Protein product: CASKEEGGLDTQYF.

The rearrangement joins TRBV7-2 to TRBJ1-2; 8 bases agree with TRBD1. J was trimmed by 0 bases and V by 4 bases; bases with no gene match: 4. There are 15 residues in the CDR3. CDR1 and CDR2 from the germline V gene are SGHTA and FQGNSA. The CDR3 nucleotides are TGTGCCAGCAGCTGGGACAGGCCTACTAACTATGGCTACACCTTC. This codes for CASSWDRPTNYGYTF. The whole variable domain, remainder taken from reference TRBV7-2 and TRBJ1-2, is GAGVSQSPSNKVTEKGKDVELRCDPISGHTALYWYRQSLGQGLEFLIYFQGNSAPDKSGLPSDRFSAERTGGSVSTLTIQRTQQEDSAVYLCASSWDRPTNYGYTFGSGTRLTVV.

CDR3 nucleotides: TGTGCCAGCAGCTTAGGGGACAGGGGAAGCTCCTACAATGAGCAGTTCTTC. This codes for CASSLGDRGSSYNEQFF. The chain is built from TRBV7-2 and TRBJ2-1; 10 bases agree with TRBD1. With V trimmed by 1 base and J by 0 bases, 3 bases remained unmatched. The CDR3 contains 17 residues. Germline V CDR1 and CDR2: SGHTA, FQGNSA.

This chain joins TRBV9 and TRBJ2-2, with D tentatively TRBD1 or TRBD2 (5 bases each). Trimming took 6 bases from V and 6 from J, leaving 15 bases between them. This CDR3 region has 14 residues. From germline, CDR1 is SGDLS and CDR2 YYNGEE. CDR3 DNA sequence: TGTGCCAGCACTTCCGGGACCAACCCCGGGGAGCTGTTTTTT. Protein: CASTSGTNPGELFF.

The chain couples TRBV4-3 to TRBJ2-3, with D perhaps given as TRBD1 or TRBD2 (5 bases each). The germline CDR1 and CDR2 sequences are LGHNA and YSLEER. Trimming stripped 0 bases from V and 2 bases from J, with 15 bases between. CDR3 length: 17 residues. Here the CDR3 DNA reads TGCGCCAGCAGCCAAGACGGGGCGCCTGAGATCACAGATACGCAGTATTTT. Its translation: CASSQDGAPEITDTQYF.

The chain joins TRBV18 to TRBJ1-6; 10 bases line up with TRBD1. This CDR3 spans 16 amino acids. Losses at the gene ends were 5 bases for V and 7 bases for J; bases not matched to a gene: 8. Germline V gene sequence: CDR1 KGHSH, CDR2 LQKENI. CDR3 sequence reads: CASSSGWDRGNSPLHF. Here the CDR3 DNA reads TGTGCCAGCTCATCGGGATGGGACAGGGGAAATTCACCCCTCCACTTT.

This sequence joins TRBV19 and TRBJ1-1, with no clear D. Trimming removed 5 bases at V and 0 bases at J, with 13 bases between. Germline V gives CDR1 LNHDA, CDR2 SQIVND (reference sequence). This CDR3 region has 15 residues. CDR3 in amino acids: CASSSSIRLNTEAFF. As DNA, the CDR3 is TGTGCCAGTAGTTCTTCGATCCGATTGAACACTGAAGCTTTCTTT.